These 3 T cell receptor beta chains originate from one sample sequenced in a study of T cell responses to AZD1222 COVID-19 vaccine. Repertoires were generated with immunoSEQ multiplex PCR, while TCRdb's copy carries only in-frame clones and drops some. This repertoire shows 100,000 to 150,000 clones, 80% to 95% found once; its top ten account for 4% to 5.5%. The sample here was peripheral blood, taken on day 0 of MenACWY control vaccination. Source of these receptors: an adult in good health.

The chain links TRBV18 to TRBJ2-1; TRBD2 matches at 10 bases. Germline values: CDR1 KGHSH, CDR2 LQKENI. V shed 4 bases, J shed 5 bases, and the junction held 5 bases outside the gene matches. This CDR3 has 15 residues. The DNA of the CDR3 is TGTGCCAGCTCACAGGAGCGGGGGGGGAACAATGAGCAGTTCTTC. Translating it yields CASSQERGGNNEQFF.

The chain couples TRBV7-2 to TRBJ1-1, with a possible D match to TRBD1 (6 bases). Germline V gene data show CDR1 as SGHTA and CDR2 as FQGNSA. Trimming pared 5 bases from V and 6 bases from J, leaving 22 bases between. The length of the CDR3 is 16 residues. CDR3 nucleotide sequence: TGTGCCAGCAGCCTACTGGGACACCAAGTTCCGGCTGAAGCTTTCTTT. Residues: CASSLLGHQVPAEAFF.

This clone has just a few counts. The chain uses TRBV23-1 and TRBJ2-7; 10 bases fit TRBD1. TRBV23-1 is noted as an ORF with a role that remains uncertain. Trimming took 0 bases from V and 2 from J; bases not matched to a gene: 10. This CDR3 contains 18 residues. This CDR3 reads CASSQSLRTGGITYEQYF. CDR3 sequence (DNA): TGCGCCAGCAGTCAATCCCTCAGGACAGGGGGGATCACCTACGAGCAGTACTTC.